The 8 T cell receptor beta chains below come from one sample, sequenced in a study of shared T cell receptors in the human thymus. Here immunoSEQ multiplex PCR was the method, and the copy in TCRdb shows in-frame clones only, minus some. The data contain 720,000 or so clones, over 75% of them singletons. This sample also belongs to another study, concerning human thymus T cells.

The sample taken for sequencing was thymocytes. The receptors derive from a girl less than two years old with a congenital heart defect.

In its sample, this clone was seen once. The chain's CDR3 is CASSRSQGFSYEQYF. The CDR3 DNA reads TGTGCCAGCAGCCGATCCCAGGGGTTCTCCTACGAGCAGTACTTC. The J gene is TRBJ2-7, the V gene TRBV7-9; a weak D match, TRBD1 (6 bases). V lost 5 bases and J lost 0, with 14 bases in between. Germline assignment: CDR1 SEHNR and CDR2 FQNEAQ (reference sequence). The CDR3 contains 15 residues. Full variable domain (outside the CDR3, taken from reference TRBV7-9 and TRBJ2-7): DTGVSQNPRHKITKRGQNVTFRCDPISEHNRLYWYRQTLGQGPEFLTYFQNEAQLEKSRLLSDRFSAERPKGSFSTLEIQRTEQGDSAMYLCASSRSQGFSYEQYFGPGTRLTVT.

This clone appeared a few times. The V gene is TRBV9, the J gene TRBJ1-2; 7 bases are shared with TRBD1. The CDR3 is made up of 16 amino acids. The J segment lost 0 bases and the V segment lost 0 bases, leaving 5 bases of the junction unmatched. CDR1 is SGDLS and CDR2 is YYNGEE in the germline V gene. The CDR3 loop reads CASSVGTGQANYGYTF. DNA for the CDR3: TGTGCCAGCAGCGTAGGGACAGGTCAAGCTAACTATGGCTACACCTTC.

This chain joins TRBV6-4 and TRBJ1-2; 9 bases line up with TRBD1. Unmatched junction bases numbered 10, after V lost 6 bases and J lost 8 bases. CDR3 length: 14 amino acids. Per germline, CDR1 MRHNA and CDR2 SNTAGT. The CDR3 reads CASSRTGTGMGYTF. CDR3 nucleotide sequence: TGTGCCAGCAGCCGTACCGGGACAGGGATGGGCTACACCTTC.

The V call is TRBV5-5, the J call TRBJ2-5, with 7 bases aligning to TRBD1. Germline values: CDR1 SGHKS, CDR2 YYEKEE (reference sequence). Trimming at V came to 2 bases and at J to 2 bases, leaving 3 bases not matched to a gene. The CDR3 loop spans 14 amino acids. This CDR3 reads CASSFKDRQETQYF. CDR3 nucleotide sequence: TGTGCCAGCAGCTTCAAGGACAGGCAAGAGACCCAGTACTTC.

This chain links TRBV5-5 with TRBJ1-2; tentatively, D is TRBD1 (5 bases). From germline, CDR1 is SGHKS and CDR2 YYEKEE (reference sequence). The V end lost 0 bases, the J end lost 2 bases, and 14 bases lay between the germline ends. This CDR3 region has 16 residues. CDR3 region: CASSLGPGGRNYGYTF. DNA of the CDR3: TGTGCCAGCAGCTTGGGGCCCGGGGGGAGAAACTATGGCTACACCTTC.

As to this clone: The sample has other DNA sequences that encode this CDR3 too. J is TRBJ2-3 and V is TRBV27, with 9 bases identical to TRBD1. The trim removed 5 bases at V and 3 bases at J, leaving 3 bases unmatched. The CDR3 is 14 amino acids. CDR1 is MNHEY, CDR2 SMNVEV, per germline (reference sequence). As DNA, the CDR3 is TGTGCCAGCAGTCCCGGGACAGGGACAGATACGCAGTATTTT. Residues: CASSPGTGTDTQYF.

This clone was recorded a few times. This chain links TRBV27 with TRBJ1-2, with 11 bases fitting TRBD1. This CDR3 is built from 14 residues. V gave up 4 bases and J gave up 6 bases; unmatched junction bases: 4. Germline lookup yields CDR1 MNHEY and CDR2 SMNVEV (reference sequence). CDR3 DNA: TGTGCCAGCAGTTCCCCGGGACAGGGGGATGGCTACACCTTC. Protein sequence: CASSSPGQGDGYTF.

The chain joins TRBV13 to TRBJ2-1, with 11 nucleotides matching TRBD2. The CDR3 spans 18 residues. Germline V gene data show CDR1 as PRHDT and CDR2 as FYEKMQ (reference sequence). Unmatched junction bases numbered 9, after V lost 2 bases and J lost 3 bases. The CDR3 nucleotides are TGTGCCAGCAGCTTACCCCCCTTAGCGGGGGGGCGCTACAATGAGCAGTTCTTC. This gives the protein CASSLPPLAGGRYNEQFF.